A single T cell receptor beta chain is shown here with its context. No antigen is known for it. The sample has other DNA sequences that encode this CDR3 too. With 4 bases clipped from V and 4 bases from J, the junction kept 4 bases outside the gene matches. Germline assignment: CDR1 SGHNT and CDR2 YYREEE (reference sequence). The CDR3 sequence is 14 residues long. The data derive from a study of shared clonotypes between healthy human individuals. Donors comprised healthy HIV-negative adults lacking recent acute infections or vaccinations. A split of CD4+ cells into CD45RA+ naive and CD45RA-negative memory subsets was performed. Whole-study results and caveats: Rarefaction exposed incomplete sorted-subset sequencing despite large depth.

The authors distributed each subset's genomic DNA evenly over several immunoSEQ plates. Clones were read by immunoSEQ multiplex PCR, and TCRdb kept only the in-frame ones, dropping some. Among approximately 2,000,000 clones listed, less than 95% were seen once. The gene calls are TRBV5-4 and TRBJ2-1; 8 nucleotides align to TRBD2. The sequenced sample consisted of naive CD4+ T cells from PBMCs. Subset reported: CD45RA+ positively selected. This clonotype was sampled from a man in his late teens or twenties in good health. Some clones in this sample may be carry-over from other donors' samples. CDR3 DNA: TGTGCCAGCAGCCCGGGGGGGGGATACAATGAGCAGTTCTTC. Protein sequence: CASSPGGGYNEQFF.